These 32 T cell receptor beta chains originate from one sample sequenced in a study of siplizumab effects on memory and regulatory T cells. Sequenced by immunoSEQ multiplex PCR; TCRdb stores in-frame clones only, minus some. The table records about 82,000 clones, roughly 89% of them present only once. Sequenced input: Tregs sorted from blood. Receptors originate from a human donor in good health.

The V gene is TRBV27, the J gene TRBJ2-2; D not resolved. The CDR3 covers 15 residues. Germline-derived CDR1 and CDR2 are MNHEY and SMNVEV (reference sequence). The V gene lost 4 bases and the J gene lost 1 base, with 10 bases spanning the gap. The CDR3 is CASSSRTGNTGELFF. Here the CDR3 DNA reads TGTGCCAGCAGTTCCCGGACCGGGAACACCGGGGAGCTGTTTTTT.

The V and J genes are TRBV4-2 and TRBJ2-1, with 15 bases that match TRBD2. Germline CDR1 reads LGHNA; CDR2 reads YNFKEQ. J gave up 1 base and V 5 bases, and 3 bases lay outside the gene matches. This CDR3 comprises 17 residues. CDR3 DNA: TGTGCCAGCAGCTCTGGGACTAGCGGGGGGTCCTACAATGAGCAGTTCTTC. Amino acid sequence: CASSSGTSGGSYNEQFF.

The chain carries TRBV18 and TRBJ2-3, with 7 positions matching TRBD2. Losses at the gene ends were 0 bases for V and 4 bases for J; bases not matched to a gene: 7. The CDR3 runs to 16 residues. Germline V gives CDR1 KGHSH, CDR2 LQKENI. The DNA for the CDR3 is TGTGCCAGCTCACCACCTGGCAGGGCGGGGGCAGATACGCAGTATTTT. Its protein is CASSPPGRAGADTQYF.

The chain carries TRBV5-5 and TRBJ1-1, with 11 bases matching TRBD1. CDR3 size: 17 residues. Trimming removed 3 bases from V and 0 bases from J; junction bases left unmatched: 7. Germline V gene sequence: CDR1 SGHKS, CDR2 YYEKEE (reference sequence). CDR3 sequence reads: CASSWDRGAVMNTEAFF. In nucleotides, the CDR3 is TGTGCCAGCAGCTGGGACAGGGGGGCGGTTATGAACACTGAAGCTTTCTTT. The full variable domain, rest sourced from reference TRBV5-5 and TRBJ1-1, is DAGVTQSPTHLIKTRGQQVTLRCSPISGHKSVSWYQQVLGQGPQFIFQYYEKEERGRGNFPDRFSARQFPNYSSELNVNALLLGDSALYLCASSWDRGAVMNTEAFFGQGTRLTVV.

The V call is TRBV19, the J call TRBJ1-3; D not resolved. Germline CDR1 reads LNHDA; CDR2 reads SQIVND (reference sequence). Trimming stripped 7 bases from V and 0 bases from J, with 10 bases between. CDR3 length: 14 amino acids. The CDR3 sequence is CASILSASGNTIYF. CDR3 nucleotides: TGTGCCAGTATATTGTCTGCCTCTGGAAACACCATATATTTT.

The CDR3 region has the DNA TGTGCCAGTAGGATCGGTACTAAGGGGTACAATGAGCAGTTCTTC. This gives the protein CASRIGTKGYNEQFF. The rearrangement joins TRBV19 to TRBJ2-1; possible D gene TRBD1, 5 bases. Germline CDR1 and CDR2: LNHDA and SQIVND (reference sequence). Trimming shortened V by 6 bases and J by 4 bases, and 16 bases separated the two germline ends. This CDR3 is built from 15 residues.

The chain has TRBV9 and TRBJ1-1; a weak D match, TRBD1 (5 bases). Deletions cut 3 bases from V and 10 bases from J, with 22 bases between. CDR3 size: 15 residues. Germline CDR1 and CDR2: SGDLS and YYNGEE. The CDR3 coding sequence is TGTGCCAGCAGCGGACATTTGGGGGGAGTAACGCCAGCTTTCTTT. Translated, it gives CASSGHLGGVTPAFF.

The rearrangement links TRBV6-1 to TRBJ2-5; D is unresolved. Germline values: CDR1 MNHNS, CDR2 SASEGT. V lost 1 base and J lost 3, with 12 bases in between. The CDR3 totals 15 residues. CDR3 DNA: TGTGCCAGCAGTGAAGGCATCACCATCAAAGAGACCCAGTACTTC. Protein product: CASSEGITIKETQYF.

This clone came up once. The J gene is TRBJ2-6, the V gene TRBV4-3; D call uncertain. Trimming took 0 bases from V and 4 from J, leaving 1 base between them. CDR1 is LGHNA, CDR2 YSLEER, per germline. This CDR3 is 13 amino acids long. CDR3 sequence reads: CASSQEGANVLTF. The CDR3 nucleotides are TGCGCCAGCAGCCAAGAGGGGGCCAACGTCCTGACTTTC.

The chain has TRBV10-3 and TRBJ1-4; tentative D call: TRBD1 (5 bases). CDR1 and CDR2 from the germline V gene are ENHRY and SYGVKD. V lost 4 bases and J 3 bases, leaving 15 bases between the germline ends. This CDR3 has 16 amino acids. CDR3 DNA sequence: TGTGCCATCAGTGTCGGGGGTCGTTGGCCTAATGAAAAACTGTTTTTT. Amino acid sequence: CAISVGGRWPNEKLFF.

The V gene is TRBV27, the J gene TRBJ2-5; 8 bases are a match to TRBD2. The CDR3 spans 14 residues. After removal of 5 bases from V and 1 base from J, the junction contained 3 bases not matched to a gene. Germline V CDR1 and CDR2: MNHEY, SMNVEV (reference sequence). In DNA form, the CDR3 reads TGTGCCAGCAGTAAGGCGGGGGGCCAAGAGACCCAGTACTTC. It encodes CASSKAGGQETQYF.

The chain joins TRBV21-1 to TRBJ2-1; the listed D gene, TRBD1, was not tested against the DNA. TRBV21-1 is annotated as a pseudogene. CDR3 length: 12 amino acids. The CDR3 bases are TGTGCCAGCAGTACACGCTACAATGAGCAGTTCTTC. Encoded protein: CASSTRYNEQFF.

V is TRBV5-1 and J is TRBJ1-1; D unclear. Germline loops: CDR1 SGHRS, CDR2 YFSETQ. The V gene lost 4 bases and the J gene lost 7 bases, with 17 bases spanning the gap. There are 14 residues in the CDR3. CDR3 protein: CASSPEFWVGEAFF. The CDR3 region has the DNA TGCGCCAGCAGCCCTGAATTTTGGGTGGGTGAAGCTTTCTTT.

The rearrangement uses TRBV5-5 and TRBJ2-7, with a weak D call TRBD1 (6 bases). Per the germline V gene, CDR1 is SGHKS and CDR2 is YYEKEE (reference sequence). This CDR3 spans 13 amino acids. Trimming took 4 bases from V and 4 from J, leaving 12 bases between them. The CDR3 reads CASSGGQRYEQYF. For the CDR3, the DNA is TGTGCCAGCAGCGGCGGACAGCGGTACGAGCAGTACTTC.

The rearrangement uses TRBV2 and TRBJ2-5, with 9 bases matching TRBD2. The CDR3 has 15 residues. Germline CDR1 SNHLY, CDR2 FYNNEI. The V gene end was trimmed by 8 bases and the J gene end by 2 bases; junction bases not matched to a gene: 9. CDR3 amino acids: CASRNLAGAQETQYF. CDR3 DNA sequence: TGTGCCAGCCGCAACTTAGCGGGGGCGCAAGAGACCCAGTACTTC. Combining the CDR3 with reference TRBV2 and TRBJ2-5 gives the whole variable domain EPEVTQTPSHQVTQMGQEVILRCVPISNHLYFYWYRQILGQKVEFLVSFYNNEISEKSEIFDDQFSVERPDGSNFTLKIRSTKLEDSAMYFCASRNLAGAQETQYFGPGTRLLVL.

The chain recombines TRBV6-4 with TRBJ2-1; no definite D call. This CDR3 is built from 13 residues. Germline V gene sequence: CDR1 MRHNA, CDR2 SNTAGT. V lost 3 bases and J lost 5, with 8 bases in between. CDR3 protein: CASSERPNNEQFF. In DNA, the CDR3 is TGTGCCAGCAGTGAAAGACCCAACAATGAGCAGTTCTTC.

The genes are TRBV4-3 and TRBJ2-7; D possibly corresponds to TRBD2 (6 bases). CDR1 LGHNA and CDR2 YSLEER come from the germline V gene. This CDR3 comprises 16 residues. V dropped 0 bases and J dropped 2 bases, with 14 bases sitting between them. As DNA, the CDR3 is TGCGCCAGCAGCCAAGATCTAGCCGGGACTCCCTACGAGCAGTACTTC. Protein sequence: CASSQDLAGTPYEQYF.

This clone was detected a few times. V usage is TRBV9 and J usage is TRBJ1-3; 7 bases agree with TRBD1. CDR3 length: 14 residues. V lost 3 bases, J lost 3 bases, and 3 bases stayed unmatched. The germline V gene has CDR1 SGDLS and CDR2 YYNGEE. In nucleotides, the CDR3 is TGTGCCAGCAGCGCGGGGACAGTTGGAAACACCATATATTTT. It encodes CASSAGTVGNTIYF.

The chain recombines TRBV11-2 with TRBJ2-5, with D tentatively TRBD2 (6 bases). Germline V gene data show CDR1 as SGHAT and CDR2 as FQNNGV. Deletions cut 4 bases from V and 2 bases from J, with 11 bases between. This CDR3 is 14 amino acids long. The CDR3 sequence is CASSWGLNQETQYF. The CDR3 nucleotides are TGTGCCAGCAGCTGGGGACTCAATCAAGAGACCCAGTACTTC.

This rearrangement joins TRBV6-1 to TRBJ2-7; perhaps TRBD1 as D (6 bases). Deletions cut 6 bases from V and 6 bases from J, with 12 bases between. This CDR3 contains 12 residues. CDR1 is MNHNS, CDR2 SASEGT, per germline. The CDR3 DNA is TGTGCCAGCAGGGACAGCTTTCGCGAGCAGTACTTC. Protein: CASRDSFREQYF.

This rearrangement joins TRBV4-1 to TRBJ2-2; TRBD2 might be the D (7 bases). Germline CDR1 MGHRA, CDR2 YSYEKL. V lost 6 bases and J 6 bases, leaving 11 bases between the germline ends. The CDR3 is made up of 13 amino acids. This CDR3 reads CASSPGGPGELFF. CDR3 nucleotides: TGCGCCAGCAGTCCGGGGGGCCCCGGGGAGCTGTTTTTT.

V and J are TRBV21-1 and TRBJ2-2; no check of the table's D call, TRBD1, against the DNA was made. TRBV21-1 is designated a pseudogene. This CDR3 region has 19 residues. In DNA form, the CDR3 reads TGTGCCAGGCCCGGGACACCATACGCTGCGAACGCGAACACCGGGGAGCTGTTTTTT. Its translation: CARPGTPYAANANTGELFF.

The chain employs TRBV5-4 and TRBJ1-6, with TRBD1 matching over 9 bases. This CDR3 has 15 amino acids. Germline V gives CDR1 SGHNT, CDR2 YYREEE (reference sequence). The V segment lost 3 bases and the J segment 8 bases; nucleotides outside the gene matches: 6. The CDR3 sequence is CASSSKQGAHSPLHF. CDR3 nucleotide sequence: TGTGCCAGCAGCTCGAAACAGGGGGCCCATTCACCCCTCCACTTT.

The V call is TRBV15, the J call TRBJ1-5, with D possibly being TRBD1 (6 bases). Germline CDR1 and CDR2: LNHNV and YYDKDF (reference sequence). The V and J ends lost 3 bases and 6 bases respectively, with 15 bases between them. The CDR3 has 15 amino acids. CDR3 sequence: CATSRATGLFQPQHF. CDR3 in DNA: TGTGCCACCAGCAGGGCTACAGGGTTGTTTCAGCCCCAGCATTTT.

This clone was recorded only once. The CDR3 spells CVLRLAYNEQFF. Here the CDR3 DNA reads TGTGTACTCCGGCTGGCGTACAATGAGCAGTTCTTC. The rearrangement joins TRBV6-1 to TRBJ2-1; D is unresolved. The length of the CDR3 is 12 residues. Germline assignment: CDR1 MNHNS and CDR2 SASEGT.

The chain employs TRBV11-1 and TRBJ2-2, with D perhaps TRBD2 (5 bases). V lost 9 bases to trimming and J lost 3 bases, with 11 bases between them. The CDR3 is made up of 13 amino acids. Germline V gene data show CDR1 as SGHAT and CDR2 as FQDESV (reference sequence). CDR3 loop: CASSPGYTGELFF. The CDR3 DNA reads TGTGCCAGTTCCCCGGGGTACACCGGGGAGCTGTTTTTT.

This chain uses TRBV7-2 with TRBJ1-1, with 7 bases identical to TRBD1. Germline V gene lookup returns CDR1 SGHTA and CDR2 FQGNSA. The CDR3 loop spans 13 amino acids. After removal of 5 bases from V and 8 bases from J, the junction contained 8 bases not matched to a gene. CDR3 sequence: CASSKYGTDEAFF. The CDR3 nucleotides are TGTGCCAGCAGCAAATACGGGACAGACGAAGCTTTCTTT.

The chain's CDR3 is CASSSPRRDSPLHF. The CDR3, as DNA: TGTGCCAGCAGTTCCCCCCGCCGGGATTCACCCCTCCACTTT. V and J are TRBV6-6 and TRBJ1-6; no clear D. The CDR3 has 14 amino acids. The V end was cut by 4 bases, the J end by 8 bases, with 12 bases between. Germline CDR1 reads MNHNY; CDR2 reads SVGAGI (reference sequence).

This chain links TRBV6-5 with TRBJ1-5; D call uncertain. Trimming pared 3 bases from V and 4 bases from J, leaving 13 bases between. Germline V gene data show CDR1 as MNHEY and CDR2 as SVGAGI. The CDR3 loop spans 15 amino acids. The CDR3 bases are TGTGCCAGCAGTTATTCCGTTAATGGAAATCAGCCCCAGCATTTT. Amino acids: CASSYSVNGNQPQHF.

This sequence joins TRBV7-8 and TRBJ2-1; the D is unclear. The CDR3 runs 15 residues. In germline, CDR1 is SGHVS, CDR2 FQNEAQ. V was cut by 2 bases and J by 2 bases, with 10 bases left in between. The CDR3 sequence is CASSLYLDPYNEQFF. Written as DNA, the CDR3 is TGTGCCAGCAGCTTATATCTGGACCCCTACAATGAGCAGTTCTTC.

V is TRBV7-8 and J is TRBJ1-3; D is ambiguous. The CDR3 loop spans 13 amino acids. CDR1 SGHVS and CDR2 FQNEAQ come from the germline V gene. V lost 1 base to trimming and J lost 4 bases, with 5 bases between them. The DNA for the CDR3 is TGTGCCAGCAGCTTAGGTGCAGGAAACACCATATATTTT. Its protein is CASSLGAGNTIYF.

V and J are TRBV7-2 and TRBJ2-3, with no clear D. CDR1 SGHTA and CDR2 FQGNSA come from the germline V gene. The CDR3 length is 12 residues. Trimming stripped 1 base from V and 9 bases from J, with 8 bases between. This CDR3 is CASSLEAPTQYF. Here the CDR3 DNA reads TGTGCCAGCAGCTTAGAAGCTCCCACGCAGTATTTT.